Listed below are T cell receptor beta chains from one sample, sequenced in a study of blood T cell repertoires in COVID-19. Produced via immunoSEQ multiplex PCR; TCRdb's table is partial and in-frame only. This sample has some 150,000 clones, with about 86% found just once. The sample consisted of peripheral blood. These receptors originate from a woman in her fifties or sixties with acute or convalescent COVID-19. CDR3s include the opening cysteine and the closing phenylalanine or tryptophan. A D gene is named only where the DNA matches it firmly. Size is omitted from some rows. Given values are once, few, many or a class for expanded clones.

v_gene	d_gene	len	j_gene	abundance	CDR3nt	CDR3aa
TRBV5-1	TRBD1	14	TRBJ1-4	-	TGCGCCAGCAGCTTCACAGGGGGGAATGAAAAACTGTTTTTT	CASSFTGGNEKLFF
TRBV3-1/TRBV3-2	-	15	TRBJ1-3	-	TGTGCCAGCAGCAGGGACACCAGCTCTGGAAACACCATATATTTT	CASSRDTSSGNTIYF
TRBV19	-	14	TRBJ1-5	-	TGTGCCAGTGGTTCCCAGGGTGGGGGCCAGCCCCAGCATTTT	CASGSQGGGQPQHF
TRBV7-8	TRBD1	14	TRBJ2-7	-	TGTGCCAGCAGCCCCCTCCGGGACAGGGCCGAGCAGTACTTC	CASSPLRDRAEQYF
TRBV5-6	TRBD1	13	TRBJ1-3	-	TGTGCCAGCAGCTTGGGGCCCCCAGGGGGGATATATTTT	CASSLGPPGGIYF
TRBV28	TRBD1	18	TRBJ1-5	-	TGTGCCAGCAGGCCTAACCCCGCGGGACAGGGGGCGCGTCAGCCCCAGCATTTT	CASRPNPAGQGARQPQHF
TRBV7-9	TRBD2	15	TRBJ2-7	-	TGTGCCAGCAGCGGTAGCGGGGGGGCCACCTACGAGCAGTACTTC	CASSGSGGATYEQYF
TRBV19	-	14	TRBJ1-2	-	TGTGCCAGTAGTATAGGTGACAGCGTTTCTGGCTACACCTTC	CASSIGDSVSGYTF
TRBV11-1	-	15	TRBJ1-6	once	TGTGCCAGCAGCTATCAGGGGATTTATAATTCACCCCTCCACTTT	CASSYQGIYNSPLHF
TRBV19	-	15	TRBJ2-3	-	TGTGCCAGTAGTATCGGGGCGGGGAGCACAGATACGCAGTATTTT	CASSIGAGSTDTQYF
TRBV27	TRBD1	17	TRBJ2-2	-	TGTGCCAGCAGTGGAGGGACAGGGAAGGCTAACACCGGGGAGCTGTTTTTT	CASSGGTGKANTGELFF
TRBV27	TRBD1	17	TRBJ2-7	-	TGTGCCAGCAGCCAGGGACAGGGGGCTTCCTACTCCTACGAGCAGTACTTC	CASSQGQGASYSYEQYF
TRBV27	TRBD2	17	TRBJ2-3	-	TGTGCCAGCAGTTTATTGGGACTAGCGGCCAACACAGATACGCAGTATTTT	CASSLLGLAANTDTQYF
TRBV6-5	-	14	TRBJ2-5	-	TGTGCCAGCAGTTACTCGAGGGAGGGGGGGACCCAGTACTTC	CASSYSREGGTQYF
TRBV2	-	14	TRBJ1-2	-	TGTGCCAGCAGTGAGGCCCTGAGAGGGTATGGCTACACCTTC	CASSEALRGYGYTF
TRBV12-5	-	13	TRBJ1-2	-	TGTGCTAGTGGTTTGAACAGGTACTATGGCTACACCTTC	CASGLNRYYGYTF
TRBV7-6	-	13	TRBJ1-6	-	TGTGCCAGCAGCAGGGGTTCTTATTCACCCCTCCACTTT	CASSRGSYSPLHF
TRBV6-2/TRBV6-3	TRBD2	16	TRBJ2-1	-	TGTGCCAGCAGTCCGCTAGCGGGGGGGCCTTTGGATGAGCAGTTCTTC	CASSPLAGGPLDEQFF
TRBV11-2	-	16	TRBJ1-6	-	TGTGCCAGCAGCTTAGCGCAGGGCGCCGTTAATTCACCCCTCCACTTT	CASSLAQGAVNSPLHF
TRBV18	-	15	TRBJ1-1	-	TGTGCCAGCTCCCGGAGCACCTCCCAAGTCACTGAAGCTTTCTTT	CASSRSTSQVTEAFF
TRBV28	-	15	TRBJ1-5	-	TGTGCCAGCAGTTTCTCGGTGTTTAGCAATCAGCCCCAGCATTTT	CASSFSVFSNQPQHF
TRBV29-1	TRBD1	15	TRBJ2-7	-	TGCAGGACCTTTATTCGGGACAGGGAGGACTACGAGCAGTACTTC	CRTFIRDREDYEQYF
TRBV5-4	TRBD2	16	TRBJ2-1	-	TGTGCCAGCAGCTTGGCTGGGCTAGCGGGCTCCAATGAGCAGTTCTTC	CASSLAGLAGSNEQFF
TRBV6-4	TRBD1	15	TRBJ2-7	-	TGTGCCAGCAGTGACGACAGGGGAAACTCCTACGAGCAGTACTTC	CASSDDRGNSYEQYF
TRBV11-3	-	17	TRBJ2-7	-	TGTGCCAGCAGCTTAATCAGCCTGACAGGGACTGAATACGAGCAGTACTTC	CASSLISLTGTEYEQYF
TRBV6-5	-	14	TRBJ2-7	-	TGTGCCAGTCTCGCCACACGGGGGGCCCAGGAGCAGTACTTC	CASLATRGAQEQYF
TRBV5-1	-	16	TRBJ2-3	-	TGCGCCAGCAGCTTGGCTCCAGGGTTGGGCACAGATACGCAGTATTTT	CASSLAPGLGTDTQYF
TRBV3-1/TRBV3-2	TRBD1	16	TRBJ1-3	once	TGTGCCAGCAGCCAAAAGGGACAGGGACACCGAAACACCATATATTTT	CASSQKGQGHRNTIYF
TRBV29-1	-	14	TRBJ2-1	-	TGCAGCGCCCTCGACACGAGCTCCTACAATGAGCAGTTCTTC	CSALDTSSYNEQFF
TRBV19	-	15	TRBJ2-3	-	TGTGCCAGTAGTGAAGGGGTTCCTAGCACAGATACGCAGTATTTT	CASSEGVPSTDTQYF
TRBV5-3	-	15	TRBJ2-7	few	TGTGCCAGAAGCTTGGTTCAGGGGAGACACTACGAGCAGTACTTC	CARSLVQGRHYEQYF
TRBV6-6	TRBD2	16	TRBJ2-1	-	TGTGCCAGCAGTTATAGGGCGGGGGTCACCTACAATGAGCAGTTCTTC	CASSYRAGVTYNEQFF
TRBV4-2	TRBD1	17	TRBJ1-2	-	TGTGCCAGCCGCCGACAAGCAACAGGGGGCGTTGATGGTGGCTACACCTTC	CASRRQATGGVDGGYTF
TRBV5-6	-	11	TRBJ1-2	many	TGTGCCAGCAGGTCCGGGGATGGCTACACCTTC	CASRSGDGYTF
TRBV4-1	-	15	TRBJ1-3	-	TGCGCCAGCAGCCAAGAAAGGGGCTCTGGAAACACCATATATTTT	CASSQERGSGNTIYF
TRBV18	-	15	TRBJ2-2	-	TGTGCCAGCTCACCACCGGCAGGGGGGAACGGGGAGCTGTTTTTT	CASSPPAGGNGELFF
TRBV7-9	-	15	TRBJ1-1	-	TGTGCCAGCAGCTTAGCGGGCGAACCGAACACTGAAGCTTTCTTT	CASSLAGEPNTEAFF
TRBV10-3	-	13	TRBJ1-1	-	TGTGCCATCAGTGAGTCGACCCGGGGTGAAGCTTTCTTT	CAISESTRGEAFF
TRBV18	-	16	TRBJ1-1	-	TGTGCCAGCTCACCACCGAATTTGCAGGGGTACACTGAAGCTTTCTTT	CASSPPNLQGYTEAFF
TRBV5-1	TRBD2	17	TRBJ2-5	-	TGCGCCAGCAGCTTGGGGCTAGCGGGGGACCATCAAGAGACCCAGTACTTC	CASSLGLAGDHQETQYF
TRBV10-3	-	17	TRBJ2-7	once	TGTGCCATCAGTGAGGCGGGGGCCAGGCAGAGCTCCTACGAGCAGTACTTC	CAISEAGARQSSYEQYF
TRBV7-9	-	15	TRBJ2-4	-	TGTGCCAGCAGCTCCCCGGGACAACTCCCGGACATTCAGTACTTC	CASSSPGQLPDIQYF
TRBV7-9	TRBD1	15	TRBJ1-1	-	TGTGCCAGCAGCTTACGAGGGGGCGTGAACACTGAAGCTTTCTTT	CASSLRGGVNTEAFF
TRBV18	-	13	TRBJ2-3	-	TGTGCCAGCTCATCGTCAGGGGCAGATACGCAGTATTTT	CASSSSGADTQYF